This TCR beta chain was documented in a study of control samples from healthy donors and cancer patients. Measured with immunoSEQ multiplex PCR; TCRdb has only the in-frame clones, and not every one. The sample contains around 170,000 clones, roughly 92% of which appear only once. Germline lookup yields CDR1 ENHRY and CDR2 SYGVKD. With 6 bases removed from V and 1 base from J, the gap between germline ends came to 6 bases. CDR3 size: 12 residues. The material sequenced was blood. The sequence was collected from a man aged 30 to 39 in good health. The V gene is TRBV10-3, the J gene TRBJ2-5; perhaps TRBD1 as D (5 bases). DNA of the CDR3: TGTGCCATCAGAGACAGCCAAGAGACCCAGTACTTC. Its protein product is CAIRDSQETQYF.